This TCR beta chain is from a study of T-cell reconstitution after alpha-beta-depleted transplantation in children. For TCRbeta, the library was prepared with unique molecular identifiers. One entry per CDR3 protein, called by TCRdb with MiXCR from the PCR reads. This sample yields roughly 590,000 distinct CDR3 sequences, of which around 17% are seen a single time; over 0.95% belongs to the top ten. This clonotype was counted many times. The clonotype comes from a human donor who donated a stem cell graft to a child with acute myeloid leukemia. Source: PBMCs from the stem cell graft donor, taken from the stem cell graft.

The CDR3 nucleotides are TGCAGCGTAGGGGACAGTACGCAGTATTTT. Translated: CSVGDSTQYF. The chain joins TRBV29-1 to TRBJ2-3; 7 nucleotides line up with TRBD1. V lost 6 bases and J lost 8; bases outside the gene matches: 2. Germline CDR1 and CDR2: SQVTM and ANQGSEA. This CDR3 is 10 amino acids long.